This TCR beta chain was profiled in a study of breast tumors, draining lymph nodes, adjacent tissues. Study results and limitations: Tumor TCR diversity was below lymph nodes but above nontumor tissue. Most tumor T cells seemingly derive from lymph node, then expand in tumor. Luminal-like breast cancer showed significantly higher tumor–nontumor repertoire similarity than basal-like.

This clonotype was seen at least ten times. Its antigen is currently unknown. MiXCR was run by TCRdb on the multiplex PCR reads, yielding one entry per CDR3 protein. The table includes 20,000 to 30,000 distinct CDR3 sequences, approximately 23% detected once. The sequenced sample consisted of breast tumor tissue. This receptor was taken from a female donor with breast cancer. Some clones in this sample may be carry-over from other donors' samples.

CDR3 DNA: TGTGCCAGCAGCTTGGGTGTCAGGAGGACCTTC. Amino acid sequence: CASSLGVRRTF. The V and J genes are TRBV5-6 and TRBJ1-2, with unresolved D. The germline CDR1 and CDR2 sequences are SGHDT and YYEEEE. This CDR3 is 11 amino acids long. V was clipped by 0 bases and J by 14 bases, with 11 bases between them.